This T cell receptor (beta chain) is from a study of control samples from healthy donors and cancer patients. This table comes from immunoSEQ multiplex PCR, and its TCRdb copy is limited to in-frame clones, with some not included. The sample includes approximately 30,000 clones, roughly 94% of them seen just once. The TCR originated in a man aged 60 to 75 in good health. Sequencing was done on a sample of blood.

CDR3 sequence: CATSIRDQAPEAFF. The CDR3 DNA reads as TGTGCCACCAGTATCCGGGACCAGGCACCTGAAGCTTTCTTT. The rearrangement joins TRBV24-1 to TRBJ1-1; D is possibly TRBD1 (5 bases). Trimming took 6 bases from V and 6 from J, leaving 16 bases between them. This CDR3 spans 14 amino acids. The germline V gene has CDR1 KGHDR and CDR2 SFDVKD.